Listed here are 20 T cell receptor beta chains from one sample, sequenced in a study of T cell repertoires in cytomegalovirus infection. The antigens for these receptors are not known. Using its own MiXCR run on the reads, TCRdb lists one record per CDR3 protein. The sample lists approximately 910,000 distinct CDR3 sequences; roughly 31% were seen once. Source: cultured CD8+ T cells from PBMCs, taken from culture after CMV antigen stimulation. Source of these receptors: a human donor in good health (CMV status not recorded). Some clones in this sample may be carry-over from other donors' samples.

This clonotype was found once. V gene TRBV27 combines with J gene TRBJ2-1; no reliable D call. The CDR3 is made up of 15 amino acids. Trimming removed 3 bases from V and 1 base from J, with 10 bases in between. Germline values: CDR1 MNHEY, CDR2 SMNVEV (reference sequence). The CDR3 DNA sequence: TGTGCCAGCAGTTTTGGCTTGCCTTCCTACAATGAGCAGTTCTTC. Protein product: CASSFGLPSYNEQFF.

This clonotype was recorded a few times. V is TRBV7-8 and J is TRBJ2-3, with TRBD2 identical over 11 bases. CDR1 is SGHVS and CDR2 is FQNEAQ in the germline V gene. The junction had 5 bases not matched to a gene; V was cut back by 6 bases and J by 0 bases. The CDR3 extends over 16 amino acids. The CDR3 protein is CASSWTSGFSTDTQYF. The CDR3 bases are TGTGCCAGCAGTTGGACTAGCGGGTTTAGCACAGATACGCAGTATTTT.

The gene calls are TRBV27 and TRBJ1-3, with a possible D match to TRBD1 (6 bases). CDR1 and CDR2 from the germline V gene are MNHEY and SMNVEV (reference sequence). V lost 6 bases and J 3 bases, leaving 12 bases between the germline ends. The CDR3 extends over 14 amino acids. CDR3 in amino acids: CASSRGGIGNTIYF. CDR3 sequence (DNA): TGTGCCAGCAGCCGAGGGGGTATTGGAAACACCATATATTTT.

The V gene is TRBV4-3, the J gene TRBJ2-1, with D perhaps matching TRBD2 (5 bases). The V and J ends lost 0 bases and 0 bases respectively, with 9 bases between them. The CDR3 has 16 residues. CDR1 and CDR2 (germline): LGHNA, YSLEER. Written as DNA, the CDR3 is TGCGCCAGCAGCCAAGAGGCCCGGGACTCCTACAATGAGCAGTTCTTC. This translates into CASSQEARDSYNEQFF.

The CDR3 nucleotides are TGTGCCAGCAGCTTTGGGACAGGGGAGCAGTACGTC. Amino acid sequence: CASSFGTGEQYV. This chain connects TRBV6-2 or TRBV6-3 to TRBJ2-7; 9 positions match TRBD1. The germline CDR1 and CDR2 sequences are MNHEY and SVGEGT. The CDR3 has 12 amino acids. V shed 6 bases and J 7 bases; nucleotides not matched to a gene: 4.

This clonotype was found a few times. J is TRBJ2-1 and V is TRBV19, with D possibly being TRBD1 (5 bases). V was trimmed by 1 base and J by 5 bases, leaving 15 bases between them. This CDR3 contains 16 residues. Germline CDR1 and CDR2: LNHDA and SQIVND (reference sequence). The CDR3 sequence is CASSIVGGHLNNEQFF. The DNA of the CDR3 is TGTGCCAGTAGTATAGTCGGCGGACACCTGAACAATGAGCAGTTCTTC.

This clonotype has at least ten counts. The J gene is TRBJ1-2, the V gene TRBV7-9, with 9 bases matching TRBD1. Trimming took 0 bases from V and 7 from J; bases not matched to a gene: 9. This CDR3 is 16 amino acids long. Germline V gene lookup returns CDR1 SEHNR and CDR2 FQNEAQ (reference sequence). CDR3 sequence reads: CASSLAPSNRGLGYTF. Written as DNA, the CDR3 is TGTGCCAGCAGCTTAGCGCCCAGTAACAGGGGGCTTGGCTACACCTTC.

CDR3 nucleotide sequence: TGTACTAGCAGTCCCACCGGGACAGGCTATGGCTACACCTTC. This gives the protein CTSSPTGTGYGYTF. The rearrangement joins TRBV27 to TRBJ1-2, with 8 bases matching TRBD1. The germline V gene has CDR1 MNHEY and CDR2 SMNVEV (reference sequence). The CDR3 contains 14 residues.

The chain recombines TRBV5-6 with TRBJ2-7, with unresolved D. V gave up 2 bases and J gave up 5 bases, with 8 bases separating them. CDR3 length equals 12 residues. CDR1 is SGHDT, CDR2 YYEEEE, per germline. CDR3 sequence: CASSLSSHEQYV. In nucleotides, the CDR3 is TGTGCCAGCAGCTTATCGTCCCACGAGCAGTACGTC.

The table lists this clonotype with a few counts. This chain connects TRBV28 to TRBJ2-2; no definite D call. The germline V gene has CDR1 MDHEN and CDR2 SYDVKM. Trimming cost V 2 bases and J 3 bases, with 10 bases left between them. The CDR3 loop spans 15 amino acids. CDR3 in DNA: TGTGCCAGCAGTTTACGGGCAGCTTACACCGGGGAGCTGTTTTTT. Its translation is CASSLRAAYTGELFF.

This clonotype has more than one count but fewer than ten. This chain connects TRBV28 to TRBJ2-3; 9 bases are a match to TRBD1. V was clipped by 8 bases and J by 1 base; unmatched bases: 10. Germline V gene sequence: CDR1 MDHEN, CDR2 SYDVKM. The CDR3 consists of 16 residues. The CDR3 nucleotides read TGTGCCAGCCGAACTGGGGACAGGGTTGGCACAGATACGCAGTATTTT. Residues: CASRTGDRVGTDTQYF.

J is TRBJ1-4 and V is TRBV6-2 or TRBV6-3; no reliable D call. The V end was cut by 6 bases, the J end by 8 bases, with 16 bases between. Germline V gene sequence: CDR1 MNHEY, CDR2 SVGEGT. There are 14 residues in the CDR3. CDR3 region: CASRPSRQIEKLFF. CDR3 in DNA: TGTGCCAGCAGGCCGTCAAGACAAATCGAAAAACTGTTTTTT.

V gene TRBV5-8 combines with J gene TRBJ2-5, with 8 nucleotides matching TRBD2. The germline V gene encodes CDR1 SGHTS and CDR2 YDEGEE. The CDR3 runs 18 residues. Losses at the gene ends were 3 bases for V and 5 bases for J; bases not matched to a gene: 18. The CDR3 coding sequence is TGTGCCAGCAGCTGGGGGCAAGCGGGGGCCATCTCGCAGGAGACCCAGTACTTC. This gives the protein CASSWGQAGAISQETQYF.

This clonotype was seen a single time. The chain uses TRBV2 and TRBJ2-7, with D tentatively TRBD2 (5 bases). CDR1 and CDR2 from the germline V gene are SNHLY and FYNNEI. The CDR3 has 15 residues. V lost 4 bases, J lost 2 bases, and 15 bases lay in between. The CDR3 DNA reads as TGTGCCAGCAGTGGAGCTTTTCGGGGTACCTACGAGCAGTACGTC. Its protein is CASSGAFRGTYEQYV.

Only a few counts were recorded for this clonotype. V and J are TRBV7-9 and TRBJ1-2; D uncertain. The CDR3 totals 15 residues. Per the germline V gene, CDR1 is SEHNR and CDR2 is FQNEAQ (reference sequence). Trimming pared 1 base from V and 0 bases from J, leaving 9 bases between. CDR3 residues: CASSLVNMANYGYTF. Written as DNA, the CDR3 is TGTGCCAGCAGCTTAGTTAACATGGCTAACTATGGCTACACCTTC.

This clonotype has only a few counts. The CDR3 loop is CASSPWGGGGNEQFF. In nucleotides, the CDR3 is TGTGCCAGTAGCCCCTGGGGCGGGGGGGGTAATGAGCAGTTCTTC. The genes are TRBV19 and TRBJ2-1; 9 bases line up with TRBD2. The V gene's germline CDR1 is LNHDA and CDR2 SQIVND (reference sequence). V was clipped by 6 bases and J by 7 bases; unmatched bases: 10. The CDR3 loop spans 15 amino acids.

This clonotype has only a few counts. This chain connects TRBV6-2 or TRBV6-3 to TRBJ2-2, with TRBD1 matching over 8 bases. Unmatched junction bases numbered 5, after V lost 10 bases and J lost 1 base. Germline V lookup: CDR1 MNHEY, CDR2 SVGEGT. This CDR3 spans 14 amino acids. This CDR3 reads CATQGVRNTGELFF. DNA of the CDR3: TGTGCCACACAGGGGGTCCGGAACACCGGGGAGCTGTTTTTT.

The chain has TRBV28 and TRBJ2-7; perhaps TRBD2 as D (5 bases). Trimming pared 3 bases from V and 1 base from J, leaving 16 bases between. Germline CDR1 and CDR2: MDHEN and SYDVKM. The CDR3 runs 16 residues. The CDR3 loop reads CASSFGDGETSYEQYV. CDR3 nucleotides: TGTGCCAGCAGTTTCGGGGATGGGGAGACTTCCTACGAGCAGTACGTC.

This sequence joins TRBV12-3 or TRBV12-4 and TRBJ1-2, with D possibly matching TRBD1 (5 bases). This CDR3 contains 14 residues. Trimming took 2 bases from V and 8 from J, leaving 15 bases between them. Written as DNA, the CDR3 is TGTGCCAGCAGTTTAAGGGACTACCTCCGCGGCTACACCTTC. This sequence encodes CASSLRDYLRGYTF.

This clonotype was recorded a few times. The chain carries TRBV6-2 or TRBV6-3 and TRBJ2-3; weak D call: TRBD2 (5 bases). This CDR3 is 15 amino acids long. V was pared by 8 bases and J by 5 bases, with 20 bases between. Germline-derived CDR1 and CDR2 are MNHEY and SVGEGT. The CDR3 loop reads CASSKPGEMGDTQYF. CDR3 nucleotide sequence: TGTGCCAGCTCCAAACCCGGGGAGATGGGAGATACGCAGTATTTT.